The 15 T cell receptor beta chains reported below all come from one sample, sequenced in a study of T-cell reconstitution after alpha-beta-depleted transplantation in children. It was with unique molecular identifiers that the TCRbeta library was prepared. TCRdb reprocessed the PCR reads via MiXCR and lists one record per CDR3 protein. The sample lists around 400,000 distinct CDR3 sequences, approximately 10% occurring once. The sequencing used PBMCs from the stem cell graft donor, collected from the stem cell graft. These TCRs come from a human donor who donated a stem cell graft to a child with acute myeloid leukemia.

Ten or more counts support this clonotype. V is TRBV2 and J is TRBJ2-2; 12 bases match TRBD2. The V gene end was trimmed by 5 bases and the J gene end by 4 bases; junction bases not matched to a gene: 2. Germline-derived CDR1 and CDR2 are SNHLY and FYNNEI. This CDR3 comprises 15 residues. The CDR3 protein is CASSRLAGVTGELFF. CDR3 nucleotides: TGTGCCAGCAGTCGACTAGCGGGAGTCACCGGGGAGCTGTTTTTT.

This clonotype has a count of ten or more. The chain carries TRBV5-1 and TRBJ2-7; no reliable D call. The CDR3 is 11 residues long. Germline values: CDR1 SGHRS, CDR2 YFSETQ. V lost 4 bases and J lost 7, with 9 bases in between. Here the CDR3 reads CASSQLGEQYF. CDR3 in DNA: TGCGCCAGCAGCCAGCTGGGAGAGCAGTACTTC.

This clonotype was detected a few times. The chain couples TRBV12-3 or TRBV12-4 to TRBJ2-1, with D possibly being TRBD2 (6 bases). The CDR3 runs 15 residues. V was trimmed by 6 bases and J by 0 bases, leaving 12 bases between them. In DNA form, the CDR3 reads TGTGCCAGCAGACCCCCCGGGAGCTCCTACAATGAGCAGTTCTTC. This gives the protein CASRPPGSSYNEQFF.

As for this clonotype: The junction departs from the called germline gene at one end, perhaps through a read error. The chain is built from TRBV4-3 and TRBJ1-1; D not certain. CDR1 LGHNA and CDR2 YSLEER come from the germline V gene. CDR3 size: 15 residues. CDR3 DNA: TGCGCCAGCAGCCAAGAGATATCAACGAACACTGAAGCTTTTTTT. It specifies CASSQEISTNTEAFF.

V and J are TRBV7-9 and TRBJ1-2, with 8 bases aligning to TRBD1. Per germline, CDR1 SEHNR and CDR2 FQNEAQ (reference sequence). The CDR3 has 16 residues. With 0 bases clipped from V and 8 bases from J, the junction kept 11 bases outside the gene matches. The CDR3 nucleotides read TGTGCCAGCAGCTTAGCAGCCGGGACAGGCTCAGGAGGCTACACCTTC. It is translated as CASSLAAGTGSGGYTF.

The gene calls are TRBV5-8 and TRBJ2-1; 9 bases line up with TRBD2. Germline CDR1 SGHTS, CDR2 YDEGEE. The CDR3 has 17 amino acids. The V gene end was trimmed by 0 bases and the J gene end by 6 bases; junction bases not matched to a gene: 10. The chain's CDR3 is CASSLGLAGPVGNEQFF. For the CDR3, the DNA is TGTGCCAGCAGCTTGGGTCTAGCGGGGCCCGTCGGCAATGAGCAGTTCTTC.

Only a few counts were recorded for this clonotype. V is TRBV6-5 and J is TRBJ2-5; a possible D gene is TRBD2 (5 bases). Looked up from germline, CDR1 is MNHEY and CDR2 is SVGAGI. The CDR3 sequence is 13 residues long. V lost 5 bases and J lost 1, with 8 bases in between. CDR3 residues: CASSRTRQETQYF. Here the CDR3 DNA reads TGTGCCAGCAGTCGGACTCGCCAAGAGACCCAGTACTTC.

This clonotype has just a few counts. The chain uses TRBV5-1 and TRBJ1-1, with D uncertain. This CDR3 is built from 13 residues. Germline V gene lookup returns CDR1 SGHRS and CDR2 YFSETQ. Trimming removed 5 bases at V and 11 bases at J, with 19 bases between. CDR3 sequence reads: CASSFDRYTVAFF. In DNA form, the CDR3 reads TGCGCCAGCAGTTTCGACCGATACACCGTGGCTTTCTTT.

The V call is TRBV29-1, the J call TRBJ1-1; D uncertain. Germline CDR1 and CDR2: SQVTM and ANQGSEA. V dropped 4 bases and J dropped 1 base, with 7 bases sitting between them. The CDR3 is made up of 12 amino acids. CDR3 bases: TGCAGCGTTGGACTCCCGAACACTGAAGCTTTCTTT. Its protein product is CSVGLPNTEAFF.

For the CDR3, the DNA is TGTGCCAGCAGCTCAAGGATCGATTACACAGATACGCAGTATTTT. Translating gives CASSSRIDYTDTQYF. V and J are TRBV7-2 and TRBJ2-3; D is unclear. V was cut by 4 bases and J by 2 bases, with 13 bases left in between. This CDR3 has 15 residues. The germline V gene encodes CDR1 SGHTA and CDR2 FQGNSA.

This clonotype showed up just a few times. The rearrangement uses TRBV9 and TRBJ2-7; TRBD1 matches 7 bases. Germline CDR1 SGDLS, CDR2 YYNGEE. The CDR3 runs to 15 residues. V lost 0 bases to trimming and J lost 3 bases; unmatched junction nucleotides: 6. The CDR3 DNA reads TGTGCCAGCAGCGTAGCCGGGGACAGCTTCTACGAGCAGTACTTC. Protein sequence: CASSVAGDSFYEQYF.

This clonotype was detected a few times. The V and J genes are TRBV4-2 and TRBJ2-1; tentatively, D is TRBD2 (6 bases). The germline CDR1 and CDR2 sequences are LGHNA and YNFKEQ. V lost 6 bases and J lost 4, with 16 bases in between. This CDR3 has 15 amino acids. For the CDR3, the DNA is TGTGCCAGCAGTCCGGGGGTCGGCGAGTACAATGAGCAGTTCTTC. It yields the protein CASSPGVGEYNEQFF.

This clonotype was found a few times. This chain links TRBV20-1 with TRBJ2-3, with D perhaps assigned TRBD1 or TRBD2 (5 bases each). Germline V gives CDR1 DFQATT, CDR2 SNEGSKA (reference sequence). With 6 bases removed from V and 2 bases from J, the gap between germline ends came to 15 bases. This CDR3 is 14 amino acids long. The CDR3 DNA is TGCAGTGCCCCGTTTGGGGGATCCACAGATACGCAGTATTTT. Translation: CSAPFGGSTDTQYF.

This sequence joins TRBV7-3 and TRBJ1-1; 8 nucleotides align to TRBD1. J gave up 1 base and V 4 bases, and 8 bases lay outside the gene matches. The V gene's germline CDR1 is SGHTA and CDR2 FQGTGA. CDR3 length: 16 residues. In DNA form, the CDR3 reads TGTGCCAGCAGCTCGGCAGGGGGCAATGGGAACACTGAAGCTTTCTTT. Translation: CASSSAGGNGNTEAFF.

The V and J genes are TRBV10-3 and TRBJ2-7; D call uncertain. Germline V gene sequence: CDR1 ENHRY, CDR2 SYGVKD. Trimming took off 4 bases at V and 0 bases at J, with 13 bases between the two ends. CDR3 length: 15 residues. In DNA, the CDR3 is TGTGCCATCAGTGTGGGCAGCCCGAGCTCCTACGAGCAGTACGTC. Amino acid sequence: CAISVGSPSSYEQYV.